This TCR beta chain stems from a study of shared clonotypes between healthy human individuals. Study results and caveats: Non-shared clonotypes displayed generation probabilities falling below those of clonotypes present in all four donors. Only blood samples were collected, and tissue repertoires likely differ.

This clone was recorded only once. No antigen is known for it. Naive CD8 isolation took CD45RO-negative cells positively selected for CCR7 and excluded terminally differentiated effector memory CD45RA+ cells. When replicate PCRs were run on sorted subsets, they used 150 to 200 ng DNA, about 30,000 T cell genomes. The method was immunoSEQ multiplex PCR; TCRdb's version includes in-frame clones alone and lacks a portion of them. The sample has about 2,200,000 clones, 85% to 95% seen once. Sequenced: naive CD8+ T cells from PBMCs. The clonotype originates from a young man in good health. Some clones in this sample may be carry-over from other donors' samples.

The CDR3 DNA is TGTGCCAGCAGCCACCGGGACAAGGGGAATGAGCAGTTCTTC. It codes for CASSHRDKGNEQFF. The J gene is TRBJ2-1, the V gene TRBV7-9; possible D gene TRBD1, 6 bases. The V end lost 5 bases, the J end lost 7 bases, and 15 bases lay between the germline ends. CDR1 is SEHNR and CDR2 is FQNEAQ in the germline V gene (reference sequence). The CDR3 spans 14 residues.